This is a list of T cell receptor beta chains from one sample in a study of blood T cell repertoires in COVID-19. This table comes from immunoSEQ multiplex PCR, and its TCRdb copy is limited to in-frame clones, with some not included. The data show about 150,000 clones, 65% to 85% seen once. Sequencing input: peripheral blood. These receptors originate from a woman of 80 years or more with acute or convalescent COVID-19. Each CDR3 is given with its conserved first and last residue. The D gene is left open where the match is weak. Clone size is not always given. Where it is, it says once, few, many or a class for expanded clones.

D gene	V gene	J gene	clone size	CDR3 DNA	CDR3 protein
TRBD1	TRBV6-5	TRBJ1-5	NA	TGTGCCAGCAGCTTGACAGGGAACGATCAGCCCCAGCATTTT	CASSLTGNDQPQHF
TRBD2	TRBV7-3	TRBJ2-3	NA	TGTGCCAGCAGCTTAAACCGGGGGGCAGATACGCAGTATTTT	CASSLNRGADTQYF
NA	TRBV7-9	TRBJ1-6	NA	TGTGCCAGCAGCTTAGGAGAGGGAGATTCACCCCTCCACTTT	CASSLGEGDSPLHF
TRBD1	TRBV7-9	TRBJ2-7	NA	TGTGCCAGCAGTTCAAGACAGGGGGCGCCTGGCGAGCAGTACTTC	CASSSRQGAPGEQYF
NA	TRBV7-3	TRBJ2-3	NA	TGTGCCAGCAGCCCCCGAGGGGGACCTTATCGGGCTAGCACAGATACGCAGTATTTT	CASSPRGGPYRASTDTQYF
TRBD1	TRBV18	TRBJ1-1	few	TGTGCCAGCTCACCACCGGGACAGCATGAAGCTTTCTTT	CASSPPGQHEAFF
TRBD1	TRBV7-3	TRBJ1-1	NA	TGTGCCAGCAGCCGGACAGGGGTGGGCACTGAAGCTTTCTTT	CASSRTGVGTEAFF
NA	TRBV2	TRBJ1-3	NA	TGTGCCAGCAGTGGCGCTTTTTCCGCCTACTCTGGAAACACCATATATTTT	CASSGAFSAYSGNTIYF
NA	TRBV30	TRBJ2-1	NA	TGTGCCTGGCAACCCCAGACATCCTACAATGAGCAGTTCTTC	CAWQPQTSYNEQFF
TRBD1	TRBV6-2/TRBV6-3	TRBJ2-7	NA	TGTGCCAGCAGTTACTCAGCCAACAGGGGGCTTTCCTACGAGCAGTACTTC	CASSYSANRGLSYEQYF
NA	TRBV7-8	TRBJ2-7	NA	TGTGCCAGCAACCCACGGGGTAGTTACGAGCAGTACTTC	CASNPRGSYEQYF
TRBD2	TRBV5-1	TRBJ2-1	NA	TGCGCCAGCAACGGACTAGCGGGAGGGGTAGGCAATGAGCAGTTCTTC	CASNGLAGGVGNEQFF
TRBD1	TRBV5-4	TRBJ2-1	NA	TGTGCCAGCAGCTCGGGACAGGGCACCTACAATGAGCAGTTCTTC	CASSSGQGTYNEQFF
NA	TRBV5-5	TRBJ1-6	NA	TGTGCCAGCAGCTTGATTTCGGATTTCACTATCCATTCACCCCTCCACTTT	CASSLISDFTIHSPLHF
NA	TRBV19	TRBJ2-5	NA	TGTGCCAGTAGTATAGATAAGGGGGTCCAAGAGACCCAGTACTTC	CASSIDKGVQETQYF
NA	TRBV7-9	TRBJ1-6	NA	TGTGCCAGCAGCCAACAGGGAGATCGGTCACCCCTCCACTTT	CASSQQGDRSPLHF
NA	TRBV30	TRBJ2-7	NA	TGTGCCTGGACAGGACAGTCAAAGTCCTACGAGCAGTACTTC	CAWTGQSKSYEQYF
TRBD1	TRBV6-6	TRBJ2-7	NA	TGTGCCAGCCTCCCAGGGGGCGGCTACGAGCAGTACTTC	CASLPGGGYEQYF
NA	TRBV14	TRBJ2-4	NA	TGTGCCAGCAGCCAAGTTAATCCTGCCAAGAGAAACATTCAGTACTTC	CASSQVNPAKRNIQYF
TRBD1	TRBV7-9	TRBJ1-2	NA	TGTGCCAGCAGCATTACGGGACAGAATGGCTACACCTTC	CASSITGQNGYTF
NA	TRBV6-5	TRBJ1-1	NA	TGTGCCAGCAGTTACTACGGTTACACTGAAGCTTTCTTT	CASSYYGYTEAFF
NA	TRBV2	TRBJ2-7	NA	TGTGCCAGCAGTGAATACAGATACTACGAGCAGTACTTC	CASSEYRYYEQYF
TRBD1	TRBV27	TRBJ1-2	NA	TGTGCCAGCAGTGTCACAGGGGGCTGGGGCTACACCTTC	CASSVTGGWGYTF
NA	TRBV7-3	TRBJ2-7	NA	TGTGCCAGCAGCTTAAAGGGGCGGTCCCCTTCCTACGAGCAGTACTTC	CASSLKGRSPSYEQYF
NA	TRBV30	TRBJ1-4	NA	TGTGCCTGGAACCTAAATGAAAAACTGTTTTTT	CAWNLNEKLFF
TRBD2	TRBV7-8	TRBJ2-1	NA	TGTGCCAGCAGCCAATGGCGGGGGGGTTACAATGAGCAGTTCTTC	CASSQWRGGYNEQFF
NA	TRBV6-6	TRBJ1-2	once	TGTGCCAGCACCCCGTATGCGGAGGATGACTATGGCTACACCTTC	CASTPYAEDDYGYTF
NA	TRBV5-1	TRBJ1-1	NA	TGCGCCAGCAGCTTGAAGGGGCCCACTGAAGCTTTCTTT	CASSLKGPTEAFF
TRBD1	TRBV7-6	TRBJ1-2	NA	TGTGCCAGCAGCTCGGGACAGTCAAACTTC	CASSSGQSNF
NA	TRBV14	TRBJ2-5	few	TGTGCCAGCAGCCAAGTTGGTGCACAGTTCCAAGAGACCCAGTACTTC	CASSQVGAQFQETQYF
TRBD2	TRBV9	TRBJ2-3	many	TGTGCCAGCAGCACCGGACTAGCGGGAGCGACAGATACGCAGTATTTT	CASSTGLAGATDTQYF
NA	TRBV25-1	TRBJ2-7	NA	TGTGCCAGCAGTGACGCAGGCCCTAAGTACGAGCAGTACTTC	CASSDAGPKYEQYF
NA	TRBV4-3	TRBJ1-2	NA	TGCGCCAGCAGCCAAGTCAAGGGGGACGGTAACTATGGCTACACCTTC	CASSQVKGDGNYGYTF
NA	TRBV6-5	TRBJ1-2	NA	TGTGCCAGCAGTTACTCGGGTGGAGGAGGCTACACCTTC	CASSYSGGGGYTF
TRBD2	TRBV30	TRBJ2-3	NA	TGTGCCTGGACCGCGGGAGGGGATACGCAGTATTTT	CAWTAGGDTQYF
NA	TRBV6-4	TRBJ2-3	NA	TGTGCCAGCAGTGCAAGCGGAGACACAGATACGCAGTATTTT	CASSASGDTDTQYF
TRBD1	TRBV10-3	TRBJ1-1	few	TGTGCCATCAGTGATGTAAGGGGGCTAACGAAGGGAACTGAAGCTTTCTTT	CAISDVRGLTKGTEAFF
TRBD1	TRBV3-1/TRBV3-2	TRBJ2-6	NA	TGTGCCAGCAGCCAATTTTTCGCTTCCCCAGGGGGAATTTCTGGGGCCAACGTCCTGACTTTC	CASSQFFASPGGISGANVLTF
NA	TRBV6-6	TRBJ1-6	NA	TGTGCCAGCACCCCGGCGGGGGGTGGTTCACCCCTCCACTTT	CASTPAGGGSPLHF
NA	TRBV7-8	TRBJ1-6	NA	TGTGCCAGCAGCTCAGTCGTTCCTTCACCCCTCCACTTT	CASSSVVPSPLHF
NA	TRBV6-2/TRBV6-3	TRBJ1-5	NA	TGTGCCAGCAGTTACGCGAATGGGGCAGGGGTTAATCAGCCCCAGCATTTT	CASSYANGAGVNQPQHF
TRBD1	TRBV19	TRBJ1-1	once	TGTGCCAGTAGAGGGACAGGGGGGACTGAAGCTTTCTTT	CASRGTGGTEAFF
TRBD1	TRBV5-1	TRBJ1-1	NA	TGCGCCAGCAGGAGACAGGGGACGAACACTGAAGCTTTCTTT	CASRRQGTNTEAFF